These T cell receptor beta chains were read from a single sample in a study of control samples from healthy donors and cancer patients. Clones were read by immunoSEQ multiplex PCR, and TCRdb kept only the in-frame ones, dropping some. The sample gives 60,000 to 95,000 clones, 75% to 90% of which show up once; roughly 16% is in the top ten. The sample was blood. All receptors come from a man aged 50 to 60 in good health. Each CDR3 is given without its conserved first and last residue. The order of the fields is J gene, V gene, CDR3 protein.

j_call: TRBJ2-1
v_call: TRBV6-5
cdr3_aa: ASRRINGNEQF

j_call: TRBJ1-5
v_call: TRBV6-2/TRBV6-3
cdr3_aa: ASSYGTGGAIQPQH

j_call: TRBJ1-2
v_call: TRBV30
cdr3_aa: AWKYGSPNYGYT

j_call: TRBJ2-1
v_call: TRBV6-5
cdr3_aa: ASSSGPPHNEQF

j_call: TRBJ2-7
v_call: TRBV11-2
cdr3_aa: ASSPIGTVPEEQY

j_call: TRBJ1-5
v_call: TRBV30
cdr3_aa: AWSGGSQTQH

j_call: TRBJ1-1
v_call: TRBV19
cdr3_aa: ASSRDREGTEAF

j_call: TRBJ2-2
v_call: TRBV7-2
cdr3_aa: ASTGLNTGELF

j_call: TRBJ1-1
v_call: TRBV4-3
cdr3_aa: ASSQRTIREAF

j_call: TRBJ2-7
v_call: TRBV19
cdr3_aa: ASSKTTGLYEQY

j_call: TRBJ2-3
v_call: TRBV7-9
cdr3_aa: ASTSRVDLVYTQY

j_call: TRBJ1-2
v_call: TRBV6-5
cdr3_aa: ASTSRGQSNYGYT

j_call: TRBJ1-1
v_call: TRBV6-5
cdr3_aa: ASRAPDQIGTEAF

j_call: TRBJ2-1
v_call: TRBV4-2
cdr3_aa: ASSQVRHEQF

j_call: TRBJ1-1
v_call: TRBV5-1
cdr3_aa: ASSQTVNTEAF

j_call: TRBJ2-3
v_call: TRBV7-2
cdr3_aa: ASIVAGTDTQY

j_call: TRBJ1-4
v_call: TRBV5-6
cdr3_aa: ASSRSRNEKLF

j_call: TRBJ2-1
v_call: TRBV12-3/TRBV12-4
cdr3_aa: ASRKGVGEQF

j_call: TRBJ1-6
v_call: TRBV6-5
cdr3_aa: ASSYSGQGSRSPLH

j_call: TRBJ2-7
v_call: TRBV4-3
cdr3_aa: ASSQDRAGGYEQY

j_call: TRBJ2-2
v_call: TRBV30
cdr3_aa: AWSPGNTGELF

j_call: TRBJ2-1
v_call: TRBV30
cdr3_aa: AWSGLAGVISYNEQF